What follows are 24 T cell receptor beta chains derived from one specimen sequenced in a study of T-cell memory formation after mild COVID-19. TCRdb processed the 5' RACE reads anew with MiXCR; each CDR3 protein has one entry. The sample contains 200,000 to 250,000 distinct CDR3 sequences, roughly 15% of which appear only once. Material: PBMCs or a T cell subset sorted from them (not recorded which). The receptors were gathered from a man in his late teens or twenties who had mild COVID-19 (a few samples of this study predate the infection). Cell type and time point are not known.

This clonotype was seen a few times. The chain recombines TRBV5-5 with TRBJ2-7; TRBD2 agrees at 8 bases. The CDR3 spans 15 residues. Germline V gene lookup returns CDR1 SGHKS and CDR2 YYEKEE (reference sequence). V shed 4 bases and J 3 bases; nucleotides not matched to a gene: 9. CDR3 in amino acids: CASSRLAKNGYEQYF. The DNA for the CDR3 is TGTGCCAGCAGCAGACTAGCGAAGAATGGCTACGAGCAGTACTTC.

This clonotype appeared a few times. This chain's CDR3 is CASSSGQGLDSNQPQHF. The CDR3 DNA is TGTGCCAGCAGTTCCGGACAGGGGTTAGATAGCAATCAGCCCCAGCATTTT. This rearrangement joins TRBV6-6 to TRBJ1-5; 9 bases line up with TRBD1. The trim removed 4 bases at V and 0 bases at J, leaving 7 bases unmatched. The CDR3 runs to 17 residues. Germline loops: CDR1 MNHNY, CDR2 SVGAGI (reference sequence).

This clonotype occurred a few times. This chain joins TRBV6-5 and TRBJ1-1; D gene uncertain. CDR1 is MNHEY and CDR2 is SVGAGI in the germline V gene. V shed 0 bases and J shed 4 bases, with 9 bases lying between them. The CDR3 runs 14 residues. DNA for the CDR3: TGTGCCAGCAGTTACTCACTCGTGAGCACTGAAGCTTTCTTT. It translates to CASSYSLVSTEAFF.

This clonotype showed up just a few times. The V call is TRBV5-4, the J call TRBJ2-3; 7 nucleotides align to TRBD2. The CDR3 sequence is 14 residues long. Germline V gene sequence: CDR1 SGHNT, CDR2 YYREEE (reference sequence). V lost 4 bases and J lost 0; bases outside the gene matches: 2. The CDR3 loop reads CASSMGGSTDTQYF. CDR3 bases: TGTGCCAGCAGCATGGGGGGGAGCACAGATACGCAGTATTTT. Full variable domain (remainder filled in from reference TRBV5-4 and TRBJ2-3): ETGVTQSPTHLIKTRGQQVTLRCSSQSGHNTVSWYQQALGQGPQFIFQYYREEENGRGNFPPRFSGLQFPNYSSELNVNALELDDSALYLCASSMGGSTDTQYFGPGTRLTVL.

The chain combines TRBV7-2 with TRBJ1-2; D unclear. Germline V gene lookup returns CDR1 SGHTA and CDR2 FQGNSA. V lost 1 base to trimming and J lost 7 bases, with 16 bases between them. The CDR3 has 15 residues. The CDR3 spells CASSLEGPWEAGYTF. The CDR3 nucleotides are TGTGCCAGCAGCTTAGAAGGCCCGTGGGAGGCTGGCTACACCTTC. Full variable domain (missing parts from reference TRBV7-2 and TRBJ1-2): GAGVSQSPSNKVTEKGKDVELRCDPISGHTALYWYRQSLGQGLEFLIYFQGNSAPDKSGLPSDRFSAERTGGSVSTLTIQRTQQEDSAVYLCASSLEGPWEAGYTFGSGTRLTVV.

This clonotype was observed a few times. The V gene is TRBV20-1, the J gene TRBJ1-5, with D maybe TRBD1 (5 bases). This CDR3 has 14 amino acids. CDR1 and CDR2 from the germline V gene are DFQATT and SNEGSKA (reference sequence). With 6 bases removed from V and 0 bases from J, the gap between germline ends came to 12 bases. Here the CDR3 reads CSARQGYSNQPQHF. The CDR3 bases are TGCAGTGCCCGTCAGGGCTATAGCAATCAGCCCCAGCATTTT.

This clonotype was picked up a small number of times. J is TRBJ2-1 and V is TRBV12-3 or TRBV12-4; 13 bases match TRBD2. With V trimmed by 5 bases and J by 9 bases, 7 bases remained unmatched. The CDR3 is 15 amino acids. The CDR3 spells CASSPTSGGAIEQFF. The CDR3 bases are TGTGCCAGCAGTCCTACTAGCGGGGGGGCAATTGAGCAGTTCTTC.

The chain uses TRBV7-3 and TRBJ2-4; TRBD1 is a possible D gene (7 bases). Trimming pared 5 bases from V and 2 bases from J, leaving 16 bases between. Germline V gene data show CDR1 as SGHTA and CDR2 as FQGTGA. The CDR3 consists of 16 residues. CDR3 region: CASSTQGTLTKNIQYF. The CDR3 nucleotides read TGTGCCAGCAGCACACAGGGGACTTTAACCAAAAACATTCAGTACTTC. Supplemented by reference TRBV7-3 and TRBJ2-4, the full variable domain reads GAGVSQTPSNKVTEKGKYVELRCDPISGHTALYWYRQSLGQGPEFLIYFQGTGAADDSGLPNDRFFAVRPEGSVSTLKIQRTERGDSAVYLCASSTQGTLTKNIQYFGAGTRLSVL.

This clonotype was observed a handful of times. The V call is TRBV5-1, the J call TRBJ2-1; D is undetermined. The germline V gene encodes CDR1 SGHRS and CDR2 YFSETQ. CDR3 length: 15 residues. The germline V and J ends were trimmed by 3 bases and 0 bases, with 10 bases remaining between them. The CDR3 DNA sequence: TGCGCCAGCAGCTCCATGCTATTCTCCTACAATGAGCAGTTCTTC. Amino acid sequence: CASSSMLFSYNEQFF.

The chain uses TRBV4-3 and TRBJ1-2; D possibly corresponds to TRBD1 (5 bases). Trimming pared 0 bases from V and 6 bases from J, leaving 11 bases between. The CDR3 consists of 14 residues. CDR1 and CDR2 (germline): LGHNA, YSLEER. The CDR3 protein is CASSQDSRVDGYTF. Here the CDR3 DNA reads TGCGCCAGCAGCCAAGATTCCAGGGTGGATGGCTACACCTTC.

V is TRBV3-1 and J is TRBJ2-6; D possibly matches TRBD1 or TRBD2 (5 bases each). From germline, CDR1 is LGHDT and CDR2 YNNKEL (reference sequence). The CDR3 has 16 residues. Trimming shortened V by 3 bases and J by 3 bases, and 12 bases separated the two germline ends. CDR3 sequence (DNA): TGTGCCAGCAGCCATCTCCAGGGAGTTGGGGCCAACGTCCTGACTTTC. Translation gives CASSHLQGVGANVLTF.

This clonotype came up a few times. V usage is TRBV6-6 and J usage is TRBJ1-6; D unresolved. The CDR3 runs 17 residues. Trimming removed 0 bases from V and 3 bases from J, with 12 bases in between. Germline loops: CDR1 MNHNY, CDR2 SVGAGI (reference sequence). For the CDR3, the DNA is TGTGCCAGCAGTTACTCGAACCCTTACCTCTATAATTCACCCCTCCACTTT. Translation: CASSYSNPYLYNSPLHF.

This clonotype was picked up many times. This chain joins TRBV7-3 and TRBJ2-3; a possible D gene is TRBD1 (6 bases). The V gene lost 5 bases and the J gene lost 4 bases, with 10 bases spanning the gap. Germline-derived CDR1 and CDR2 are SGHTA and FQGTGA. The CDR3 is 13 residues long. The CDR3 here is CASSTRQADTQYF. DNA for the CDR3: TGTGCCAGCAGCACCCGACAGGCAGATACGCAGTATTTT.

The rearrangement uses TRBV10-1 and TRBJ2-3, with 13 nucleotides matching TRBD2. The ends lost 5 bases at V and 10 bases at J; junction bases unmatched: 9. The CDR3 is 15 residues long. Germline CDR1 WNHNN, CDR2 SYGVQD (reference sequence). CDR3 nucleotides: TGCGCCAGCAGTACGGGGACTAGCGGGGACCGATCGCAGTATTTT. Protein product: CASSTGTSGDRSQYF.

In this sample, this clonotype turned up a few times. The chain employs TRBV7-2 and TRBJ2-1; 8 nucleotides line up with TRBD1. The CDR3 sequence is 15 residues long. The germline V gene encodes CDR1 SGHTA and CDR2 FQGNSA. J gave up 2 bases and V 5 bases, and 5 bases lay outside the gene matches. CDR3 residues: CASSRTGNTYNEQFF. The CDR3 DNA is TGTGCCAGCAGCAGGACAGGGAATACCTACAATGAGCAGTTCTTC.

This chain joins TRBV7-9 and TRBJ2-1, with 7 bases aligning to TRBD2. The CDR3 consists of 16 residues. The J segment lost 4 bases and the V segment lost 0 bases, leaving 6 bases of the junction unmatched. The germline gives CDR1 SEHNR, CDR2 FQNEAQ (reference sequence). The CDR3 DNA follows: TGTGCCAGCAGCTTAGCGACAGCGGGGAAATACAATGAGCAGTTCTTC. Translation: CASSLATAGKYNEQFF.

V usage is TRBV6-2 or TRBV6-3 and J usage is TRBJ1-5; possibly TRBD1 for D (5 bases). The CDR3 is 15 residues long. Germline V CDR1 and CDR2: MNHEY, SVGEGT. The V gene lost 4 bases and the J gene lost 5 bases, with 15 bases spanning the gap. CDR3 DNA: TGTGCCAGCAGTTGGTATTTCAGGGTTGATCAGCCCCAGCATTTT. It encodes CASSWYFRVDQPQHF.

V and J are TRBV7-8 and TRBJ1-1; the D is unclear. Trimming stripped 5 bases from V and 10 bases from J, with 17 bases between. CDR1 and CDR2 from the germline V gene are SGHVS and FQNEAQ. The CDR3 sequence is 13 residues long. The CDR3 coding sequence is TGTGCCAGCAGCGGGTCGGGTTTCTCGAGAGCTTTCTTT. Residues: CASSGSGFSRAFF.

The gene calls are TRBV5-1 and TRBJ2-1, with D hard to call. V dropped 0 bases and J dropped 9 bases, with 13 bases sitting between them. CDR1 is SGHRS and CDR2 is YFSETQ in the germline V gene. CDR3 length equals 14 residues. Written as DNA, the CDR3 is TGCGCCAGCAGCTTGGCAGGCAGACCCCCTGAGCAGTTCTTC. Translation: CASSLAGRPPEQFF.

The rearrangement joins TRBV7-2 to TRBJ1-2, with D unclear. V lost 1 base to trimming and J lost 2 bases, with 8 bases between them. The CDR3 has 14 residues. Germline lookup yields CDR1 SGHTA and CDR2 FQGNSA. The CDR3 here is CASSLGALNYGYTF. CDR3 coding DNA: TGTGCCAGCAGCTTAGGAGCACTCAACTATGGCTACACCTTC.

This clonotype was seen only a few times. This chain uses TRBV10-1 with TRBJ2-1; D assignment may be TRBD1 or TRBD2 (5 bases each). Germline CDR1 and CDR2: WNHNN and SYGVQD (reference sequence). V was trimmed by 6 bases and J by 2 bases, leaving 11 bases between them. The CDR3 is made up of 14 amino acids. CDR3 region: CASSPGAPYNEQFF. The CDR3, as DNA: TGCGCCAGCAGCCCCGGGGCCCCCTACAATGAGCAGTTCTTC.

In its sample, this clonotype was seen a few times. The chain employs TRBV5-6 and TRBJ1-2; D not certain. The CDR3 has 17 amino acids. Trimming shortened V by 6 bases and J by 6 bases, and 27 bases separated the two germline ends. Germline V lookup: CDR1 SGHDT, CDR2 YYEEEE. CDR3 in amino acids: CASTPEPQNAALDGYTF. The CDR3 DNA sequence: TGTGCCAGCACCCCTGAGCCACAGAATGCGGCCTTGGATGGCTACACCTTC.

The chain carries TRBV2 and TRBJ2-1; D is possibly TRBD1 (5 bases). CDR3 length: 11 amino acids. Trimming stripped 8 bases from V and 9 bases from J, with 11 bases between. The V gene's germline CDR1 is SNHLY and CDR2 FYNNEI. CDR3 DNA sequence: TGTGCCAGCGCAGGGTTTGCTGAGCAGTTCTTC. It yields the protein CASAGFAEQFF. The whole variable domain, remainder taken from reference TRBV2 and TRBJ2-1, is EPEVTQTPSHQVTQMGQEVILRCVPISNHLYFYWYRQILGQKVEFLVSFYNNEISEKSEIFDDQFSVERPDGSNFTLKIRSTKLEDSAMYFCASAGFAEQFFGPGTRLTVL.

This clonotype was counted a few times. An end of the junction differs from the germline gene, which may be a read error. This chain links TRBV5-1 with TRBJ2-5; 8 positions agree with TRBD1. The germline CDR1 and CDR2 sequences are SGHRS and YFSETQ. The CDR3 is made up of 14 amino acids. The chain's CDR3 is CASSFGQGQETQYF. The CDR3 region has the DNA TGTGCCAGCAGCTTTGGACAGGGCCAAGAGACCCAGTACTTC.